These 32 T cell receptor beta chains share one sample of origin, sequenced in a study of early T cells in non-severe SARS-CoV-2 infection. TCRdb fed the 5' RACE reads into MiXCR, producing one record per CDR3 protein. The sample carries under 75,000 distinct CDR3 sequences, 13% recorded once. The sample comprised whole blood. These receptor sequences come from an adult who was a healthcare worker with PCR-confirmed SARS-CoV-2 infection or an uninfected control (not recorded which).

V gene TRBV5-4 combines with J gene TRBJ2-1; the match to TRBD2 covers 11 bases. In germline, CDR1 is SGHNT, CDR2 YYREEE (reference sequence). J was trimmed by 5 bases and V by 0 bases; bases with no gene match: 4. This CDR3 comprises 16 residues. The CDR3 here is CASSLGLAGMNNEQFF. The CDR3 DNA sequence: TGTGCCAGCAGCTTGGGACTAGCGGGAATGAACAATGAGCAGTTCTTC.

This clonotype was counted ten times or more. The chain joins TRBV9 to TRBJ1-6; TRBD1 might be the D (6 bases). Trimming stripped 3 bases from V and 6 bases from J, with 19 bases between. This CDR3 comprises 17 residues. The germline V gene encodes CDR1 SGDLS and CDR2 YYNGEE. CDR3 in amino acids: CASSGRDAGHSNSPLHF. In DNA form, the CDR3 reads TGTGCCAGCAGCGGACGAGACGCGGGACATAGTAATTCACCCCTCCACTTT.

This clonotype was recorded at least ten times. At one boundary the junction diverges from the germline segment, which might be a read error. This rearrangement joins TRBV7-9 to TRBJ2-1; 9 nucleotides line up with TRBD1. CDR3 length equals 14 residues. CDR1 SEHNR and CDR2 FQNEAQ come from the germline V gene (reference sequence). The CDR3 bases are TGTGCCAGCAGCTCACAGGGGGCCTACCATGAGCAGTTCTTC. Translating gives CASSSQGAYHEQFF.

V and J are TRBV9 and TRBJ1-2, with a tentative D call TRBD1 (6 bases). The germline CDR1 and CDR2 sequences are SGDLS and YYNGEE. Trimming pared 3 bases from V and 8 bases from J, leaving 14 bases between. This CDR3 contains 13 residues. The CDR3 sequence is CASSGRGIEGYTF. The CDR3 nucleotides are TGTGCCAGCAGCGGCAGGGGAATAGAAGGCTACACCTTC.

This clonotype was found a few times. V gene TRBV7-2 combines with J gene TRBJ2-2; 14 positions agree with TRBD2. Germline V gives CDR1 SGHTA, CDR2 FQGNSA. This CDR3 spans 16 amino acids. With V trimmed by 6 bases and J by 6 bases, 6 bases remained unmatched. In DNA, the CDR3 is TGTGCCAGCAGTCCGCCGGGACTAGCGGGAGCCGGGGAGCTGTTTTTT. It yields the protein CASSPPGLAGAGELFF.

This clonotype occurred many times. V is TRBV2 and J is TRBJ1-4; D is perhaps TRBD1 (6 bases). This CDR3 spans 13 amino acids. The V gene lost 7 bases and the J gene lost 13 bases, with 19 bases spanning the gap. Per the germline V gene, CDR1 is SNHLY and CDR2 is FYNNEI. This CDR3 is CASTPSHLQGLFF. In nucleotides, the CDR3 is TGTGCCAGCACCCCCAGCCACCTACAGGGACTGTTTTTT.

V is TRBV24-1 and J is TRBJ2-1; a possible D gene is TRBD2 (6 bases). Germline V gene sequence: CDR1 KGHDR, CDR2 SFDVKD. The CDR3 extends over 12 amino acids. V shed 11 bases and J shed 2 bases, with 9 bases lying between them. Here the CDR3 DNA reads TGTGCCATCGGAGGGACCTACAATGAGCAGTTCTTC. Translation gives CAIGGTYNEQFF.

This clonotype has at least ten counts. The CDR3 spells CSASGYPTNTGELFF. CDR3 nucleotides: TGCAGTGCTAGTGGCTATCCAACGAACACCGGGGAGCTGTTTTTT. This chain links TRBV20-1 with TRBJ2-2, with D uncertain. With 3 bases removed from V and 0 bases from J, the gap between germline ends came to 11 bases. The CDR3 length is 15 residues. Germline V lookup: CDR1 DFQATT, CDR2 SNEGSKA (reference sequence).

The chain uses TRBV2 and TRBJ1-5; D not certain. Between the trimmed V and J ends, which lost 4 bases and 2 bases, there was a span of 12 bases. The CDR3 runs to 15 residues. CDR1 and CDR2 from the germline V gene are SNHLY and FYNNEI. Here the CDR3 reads CASSATVAGNQPQHF. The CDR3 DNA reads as TGTGCCAGCAGTGCTACAGTGGCGGGCAATCAGCCCCAGCATTTT.

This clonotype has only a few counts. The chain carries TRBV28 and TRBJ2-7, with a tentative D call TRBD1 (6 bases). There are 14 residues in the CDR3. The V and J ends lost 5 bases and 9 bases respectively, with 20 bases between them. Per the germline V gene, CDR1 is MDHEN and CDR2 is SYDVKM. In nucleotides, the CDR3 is TGTGCCAGCAGTCTCGCACCGGGACAAGTTGTGCAGTACTTC. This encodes CASSLAPGQVVQYF. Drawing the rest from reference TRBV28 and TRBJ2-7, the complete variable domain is DVKVTQSSRYLVKRTGEKVFLECVQDMDHENMFWYRQDPGLGLRLIYFSYDVKMKEKGDIPEGYSVSREKKERFSLILESASTNQTSMYLCASSLAPGQVVQYFGPGTRLTVT.

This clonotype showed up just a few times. CDR3 sequence: CASSPGGTDTQYF. DNA of the CDR3: TGTGCCAGCTCACCCGGAGGCACAGATACGCAGTATTTT. This chain uses TRBV18 with TRBJ2-3; D remains ambiguous. Trimming left V 3 bases short and J 1 base short, with 5 bases between. CDR3 size: 13 residues. CDR1 is KGHSH and CDR2 is LQKENI in the germline V gene.

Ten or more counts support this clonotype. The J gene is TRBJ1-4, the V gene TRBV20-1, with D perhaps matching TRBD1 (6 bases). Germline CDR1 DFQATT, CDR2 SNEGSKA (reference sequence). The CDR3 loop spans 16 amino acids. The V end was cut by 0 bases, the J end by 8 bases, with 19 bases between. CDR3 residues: CSARDPRGGLWEKLFF. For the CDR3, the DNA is TGCAGTGCTAGAGATCCGCGGGGGGGCCTTTGGGAAAAACTGTTTTTT.

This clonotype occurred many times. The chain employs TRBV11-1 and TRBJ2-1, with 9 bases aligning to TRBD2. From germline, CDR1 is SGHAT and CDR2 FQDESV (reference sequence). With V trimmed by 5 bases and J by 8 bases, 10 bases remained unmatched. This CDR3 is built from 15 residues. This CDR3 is CASSTDSGRGHEQFF. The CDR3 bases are TGTGCCAGCAGCACAGATAGCGGGAGAGGACATGAGCAGTTCTTC. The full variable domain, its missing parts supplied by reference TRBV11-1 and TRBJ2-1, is EAEVAQSPRYKITEKSQAVAFWCDPISGHATLYWYRQILGQGPELLVQFQDESVVDDSQLPKDRFSAERLKGVDSTLKIQPAELGDSAMYLCASSTDSGRGHEQFFGPGTRLTVL.

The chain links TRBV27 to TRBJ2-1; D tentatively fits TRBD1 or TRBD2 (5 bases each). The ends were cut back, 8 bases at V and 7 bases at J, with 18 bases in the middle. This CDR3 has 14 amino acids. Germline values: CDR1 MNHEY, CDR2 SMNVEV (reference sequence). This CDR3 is CASRLDGGWNEQFF. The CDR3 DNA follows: TGTGCCAGCCGACTCGATGGGGGTTGGAATGAGCAGTTCTTC.

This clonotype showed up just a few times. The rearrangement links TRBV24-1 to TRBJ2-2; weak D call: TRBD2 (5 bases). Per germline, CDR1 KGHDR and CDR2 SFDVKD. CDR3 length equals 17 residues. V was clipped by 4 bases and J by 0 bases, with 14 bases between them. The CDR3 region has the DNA TGTGCCACCAGTGAAGGAGGCAGGATCGCGAACACCGGGGAGCTGTTTTTT. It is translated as CATSEGGRIANTGELFF.

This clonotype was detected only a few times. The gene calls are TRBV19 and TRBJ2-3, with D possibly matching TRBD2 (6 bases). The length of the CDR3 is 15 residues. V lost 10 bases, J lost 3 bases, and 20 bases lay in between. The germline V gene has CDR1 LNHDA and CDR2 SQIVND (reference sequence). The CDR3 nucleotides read TGTGCCACCTCACCCGGGGGTAGCTGGACAGATACGCAGTATTTT. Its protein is CATSPGGSWTDTQYF.

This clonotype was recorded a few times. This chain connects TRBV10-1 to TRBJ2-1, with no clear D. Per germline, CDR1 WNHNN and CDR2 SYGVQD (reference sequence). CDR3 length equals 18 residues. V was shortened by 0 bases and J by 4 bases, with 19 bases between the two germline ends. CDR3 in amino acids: CASSESSPTVLIYNEQFF. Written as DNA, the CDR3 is TGCGCCAGCAGTGAGTCGAGCCCCACAGTTCTTATTTACAATGAGCAGTTCTTC.

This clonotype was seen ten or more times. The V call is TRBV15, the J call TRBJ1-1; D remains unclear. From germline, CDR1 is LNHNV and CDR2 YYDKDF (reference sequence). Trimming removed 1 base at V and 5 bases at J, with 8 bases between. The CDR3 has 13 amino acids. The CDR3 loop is CATSRVSSTEAFF. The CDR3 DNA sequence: TGTGCCACCAGCAGAGTTTCCAGTACTGAAGCTTTCTTT.

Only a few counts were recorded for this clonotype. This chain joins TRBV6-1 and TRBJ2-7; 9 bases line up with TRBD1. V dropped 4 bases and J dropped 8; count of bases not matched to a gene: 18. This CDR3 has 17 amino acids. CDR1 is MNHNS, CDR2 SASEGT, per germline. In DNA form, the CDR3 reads TGTGCCAGCAGTGTTAGCGTCTCCGGGACAGGGTCCCTAAAGCAGTACTTC. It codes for CASSVSVSGTGSLKQYF.

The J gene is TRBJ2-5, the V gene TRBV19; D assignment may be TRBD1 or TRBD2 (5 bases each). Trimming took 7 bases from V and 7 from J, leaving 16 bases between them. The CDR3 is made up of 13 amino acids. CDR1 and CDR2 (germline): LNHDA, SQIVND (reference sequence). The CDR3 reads CASIGTSRGTQYF. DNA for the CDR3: TGTGCCAGTATTGGGACGAGCCGAGGGACCCAGTACTTC.

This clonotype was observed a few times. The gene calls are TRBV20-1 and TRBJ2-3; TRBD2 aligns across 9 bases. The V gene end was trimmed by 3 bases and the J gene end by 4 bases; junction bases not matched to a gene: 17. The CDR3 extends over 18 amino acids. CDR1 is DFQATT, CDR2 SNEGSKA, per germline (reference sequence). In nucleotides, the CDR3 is TGCAGTGCTAGGAGCAGTCTGGGGGCTAGCGGGAAGGCAGATACGCAGTATTTT. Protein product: CSARSSLGASGKADTQYF.

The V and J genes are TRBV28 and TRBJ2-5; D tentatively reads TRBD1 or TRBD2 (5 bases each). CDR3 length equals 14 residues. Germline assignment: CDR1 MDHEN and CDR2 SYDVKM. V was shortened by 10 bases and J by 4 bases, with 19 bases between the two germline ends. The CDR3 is CATSRGGRIETQYF. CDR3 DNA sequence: TGTGCCACCTCACGGGGCGGAAGAATAGAGACCCAGTACTTC.

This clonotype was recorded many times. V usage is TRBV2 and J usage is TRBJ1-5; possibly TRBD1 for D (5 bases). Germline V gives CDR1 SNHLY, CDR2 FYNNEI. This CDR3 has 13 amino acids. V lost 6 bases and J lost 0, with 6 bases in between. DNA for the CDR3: TGTGCCAGCAGACAGGTTAGCAATCAGCCCCAGCATTTT. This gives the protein CASRQVSNQPQHF.

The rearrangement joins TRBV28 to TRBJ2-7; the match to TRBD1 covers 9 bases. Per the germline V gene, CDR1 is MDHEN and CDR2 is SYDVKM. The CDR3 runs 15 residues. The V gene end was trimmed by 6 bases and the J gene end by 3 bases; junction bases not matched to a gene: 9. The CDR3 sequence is CASSLPGQGYYEQYF. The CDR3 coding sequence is TGTGCCAGCAGCCTCCCGGGACAGGGTTACTACGAGCAGTACTTC.

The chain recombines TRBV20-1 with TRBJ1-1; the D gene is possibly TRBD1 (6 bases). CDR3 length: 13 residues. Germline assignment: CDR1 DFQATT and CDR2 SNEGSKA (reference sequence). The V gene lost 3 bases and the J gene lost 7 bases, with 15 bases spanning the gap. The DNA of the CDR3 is TGCAGTGCTAGGCAAGGACAGAGTCTTGAAGCTTTCTTT. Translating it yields CSARQGQSLEAFF.

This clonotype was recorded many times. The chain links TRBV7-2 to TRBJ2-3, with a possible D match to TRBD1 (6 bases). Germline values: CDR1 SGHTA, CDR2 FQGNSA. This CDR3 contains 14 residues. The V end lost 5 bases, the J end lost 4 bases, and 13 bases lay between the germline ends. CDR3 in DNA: TGTGCCAGCAGCGTAGATACAGGGTCAGATACGCAGTATTTT. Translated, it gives CASSVDTGSDTQYF.

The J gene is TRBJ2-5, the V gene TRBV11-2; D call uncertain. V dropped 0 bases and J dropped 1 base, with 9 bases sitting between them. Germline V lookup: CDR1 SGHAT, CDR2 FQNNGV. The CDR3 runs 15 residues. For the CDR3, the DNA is TGTGCCAGCAGCTTAGAAAGTCCAGGCCAAGAGACCCAGTACTTC. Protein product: CASSLESPGQETQYF.

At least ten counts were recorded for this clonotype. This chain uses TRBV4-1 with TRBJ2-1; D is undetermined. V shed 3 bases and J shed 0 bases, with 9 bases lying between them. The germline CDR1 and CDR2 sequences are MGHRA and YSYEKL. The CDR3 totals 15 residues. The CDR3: CASSQKVSSYNEQFF. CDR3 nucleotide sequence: TGCGCCAGCAGCCAGAAGGTTAGCTCCTACAATGAGCAGTTCTTC.

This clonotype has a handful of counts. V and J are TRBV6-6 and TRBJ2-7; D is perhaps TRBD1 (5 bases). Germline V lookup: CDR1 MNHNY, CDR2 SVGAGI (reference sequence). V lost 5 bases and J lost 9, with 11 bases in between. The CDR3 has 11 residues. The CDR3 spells CASSPTRGQYF. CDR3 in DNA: TGTGCCAGCAGTCCAACAAGGGGGCAGTACTTC.

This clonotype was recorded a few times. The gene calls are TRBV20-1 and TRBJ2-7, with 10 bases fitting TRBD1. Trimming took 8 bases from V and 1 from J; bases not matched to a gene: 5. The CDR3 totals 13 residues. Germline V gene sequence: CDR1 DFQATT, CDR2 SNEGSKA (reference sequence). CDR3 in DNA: TGCAGTACGGACAGGGGGAATTCCTACGAGCAGTACTTC. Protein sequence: CSTDRGNSYEQYF.

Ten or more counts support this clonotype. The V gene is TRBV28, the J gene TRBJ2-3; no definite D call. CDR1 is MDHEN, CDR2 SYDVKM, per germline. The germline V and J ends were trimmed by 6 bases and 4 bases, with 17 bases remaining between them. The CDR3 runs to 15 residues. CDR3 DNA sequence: TGTGCCAGCAGGGTTTTAGCCCCCCCCCCAGATACGCAGTATTTT. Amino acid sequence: CASRVLAPPPDTQYF.

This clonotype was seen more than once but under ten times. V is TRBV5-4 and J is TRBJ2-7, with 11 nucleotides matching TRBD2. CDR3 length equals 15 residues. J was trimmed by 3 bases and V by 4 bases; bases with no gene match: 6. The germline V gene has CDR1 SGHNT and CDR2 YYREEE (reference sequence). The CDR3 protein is CASSAGTSGRYEQYF. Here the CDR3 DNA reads TGTGCCAGCAGCGCCGGGACTAGCGGCCGCTACGAGCAGTACTTC.